The clone carrying this T cell receptor (beta chain) was counted between two and nine times. In TCRdb, the 5' RACE reads were re-called with MiXCR into one record per CDR3 protein. The sample yields under 13,000 distinct CDR3 sequences, roughly 25% seen once. The data stem from a study of spatial heterogeneity in lung cancer. Turning to the study itself: Every unique TCR and UMI combination, on average, appeared more than ten times in raw reads.

Germline V CDR1 and CDR2: SGHTA, FQGNSA. V dropped 1 base and J dropped 4 bases, with 8 bases sitting between them. The CDR3 is made up of 13 amino acids. Time point described: sample taken at primary tumor resection. Sequencing of whole RNA from tumor, nontumor lung or frozen PBMC involved no sorting. Donors were roughly 72 untreated early-stage non-small cell lung cancer patients. Sequences were derived from PBMCs, sampled at surgery. The V gene is TRBV7-2, the J gene TRBJ2-7; D is uncertain. The sequence came from a female donor with early-stage non-small cell lung cancer. DNA of the CDR3: TGTGCCAGCAGCTTAGAGGGTGGATACGAGCAGTACTTC. Its protein product is CASSLEGGYEQYF.